These 21 T cell receptor beta chains share one sample of origin, sequenced in a study of blood T cell repertoires in COVID-19. The data were produced by immunoSEQ multiplex PCR, yet TCRdb's version contains in-frame clones alone and is incomplete. Of roughly 150,000 clones detected, 75% to 85% appear once; the ten largest clones hold about 4.3%. The sample taken for sequencing was peripheral blood. Receptor source: a woman older than 75 with acute or convalescent COVID-19.

The genes are TRBV5-4 and TRBJ2-1; D perhaps matches TRBD2 (5 bases). The CDR3 consists of 15 residues. The germline gives CDR1 SGHNT, CDR2 YYREEE (reference sequence). V lost 0 bases to trimming and J lost 4 bases, with 11 bases between them. Written as DNA, the CDR3 is TGTGCCAGCAGCTTGGCCCCGGAGGAATACAATGAGCAGTTCTTC. Its protein product is CASSLAPEEYNEQFF.

The chain is built from TRBV5-1 and TRBJ2-2; the match to TRBD2 covers 7 bases. This CDR3 spans 16 amino acids. Germline-derived CDR1 and CDR2 are SGHRS and YFSETQ. V was pared by 1 base and J by 5 bases, with 8 bases of the junction left unmatched. Here the CDR3 reads CASSLLGGGNTGELFF. CDR3 bases: TGCGCCAGCAGCTTGTTAGGCGGGGGAAATACCGGGGAGCTGTTTTTT.

The chain carries TRBV2 and TRBJ1-5, with 10 positions matching TRBD1. This CDR3 has 16 residues. V was pared by 5 bases and J by 2 bases, with 6 bases of the junction left unmatched. Germline CDR1 SNHLY, CDR2 FYNNEI. CDR3: CASSRDRGVGNQPQHF. The CDR3 DNA follows: TGTGCCAGCAGTCGGGACAGGGGTGTGGGCAATCAGCCCCAGCATTTT.

V is TRBV27 and J is TRBJ1-2; no reliable D call. CDR1 and CDR2 (germline): MNHEY, SMNVEV (reference sequence). Trimming took 5 bases from V and 5 from J, leaving 24 bases between them. This CDR3 contains 17 residues. CDR3 residues: CASSPLPLFTPLYGYTF. The CDR3 DNA is TGTGCCAGCAGTCCCCTCCCACTCTTCACTCCACTATATGGCTACACCTTC.

The CDR3 sequence: CASKYLAGPTYEQYF. The CDR3 coding sequence is TGTGCCAGTAAGTACCTAGCGGGTCCAACCTACGAGCAGTACTTC. The chain couples TRBV19 to TRBJ2-7, with 8 bases matching TRBD2. Germline trimming cut 7 bases from V and 2 bases from J; bases unmatched to any gene: 10. Germline V gene lookup returns CDR1 LNHDA and CDR2 SQIVND (reference sequence). The CDR3 has 15 residues.

The V call is TRBV5-4, the J call TRBJ1-1, with D unresolved. From germline, CDR1 is SGHNT and CDR2 YYREEE (reference sequence). V was cut by 0 bases and J by 2 bases, with 11 bases left in between. The CDR3 sequence is 15 residues long. The CDR3 protein is CASSLERGANTEAFF. The CDR3 nucleotides read TGTGCCAGCAGCTTGGAGCGGGGTGCAAACACTGAAGCTTTCTTT. The complete variable domain, with remaining parts taken from reference TRBV5-4 and TRBJ1-1, reads ETGVTQSPTHLIKTRGQQVTLRCSSQSGHNTVSWYQQALGQGPQFIFQYYREEENGRGNFPPRFSGLQFPNYSSELNVNALELDDSALYLCASSLERGANTEAFFGQGTRLTVV.

The V gene is TRBV3-1 (or the pseudogene TRBV3-2), the J gene TRBJ2-1; the D gene is possibly TRBD1 (7 bases). Germline V gene sequence: CDR1 LGHDT, CDR2 YNNKEL (reference sequence). The CDR3 loop spans 13 amino acids. The V end lost 0 bases, the J end lost 13 bases, and 13 bases lay between the germline ends. CDR3 residues: CASSQEGGGVQFF. The CDR3 nucleotides read TGTGCCAGCAGCCAAGAAGGGGGCGGGGTCCAGTTCTTC.

The chain has TRBV7-3 and TRBJ2-3, with 8 bases fitting TRBD2. V gave up 4 bases and J gave up 4 bases; unmatched junction bases: 13. From germline, CDR1 is SGHTA and CDR2 FQGTGA. This CDR3 has 17 amino acids. CDR3 sequence reads: CASSSTPLGAGADTQYF. CDR3 DNA: TGTGCCAGCAGCTCCACCCCCCTAGGAGCGGGGGCAGATACGCAGTATTTT.

The chain has TRBV27 and TRBJ2-7; 7 positions match TRBD1. V was clipped by 6 bases and J by 2 bases; unmatched bases: 16. The CDR3 consists of 17 residues. Germline V lookup: CDR1 MNHEY, CDR2 SMNVEV (reference sequence). Here the CDR3 reads CASSFSSGRGQTYEQYF. The CDR3, as DNA: TGTGCCAGCAGCTTCTCGTCGGGCAGGGGACAGACCTACGAGCAGTACTTC.

The V call is TRBV15, the J call TRBJ2-1; D not resolved. Trimming took 3 bases from V and 0 from J, leaving 24 bases between them. This CDR3 is 20 amino acids long. Germline values: CDR1 LNHNV, CDR2 YYDKDF (reference sequence). The CDR3 sequence is CATSSLILSGLLSSYNEQFF. The CDR3 DNA is TGTGCCACCAGCAGCTTGATCTTGTCTGGGCTTCTGAGCTCCTACAATGAGCAGTTCTTC.

This clone showed up just a few times. V is TRBV7-6 and J is TRBJ2-5, with D hard to call. This CDR3 is 17 amino acids long. Germline V CDR1 and CDR2: SGHVS, FNYEAQ. The V end lost 1 base, the J end lost 4 bases, and 19 bases lay between the germline ends. DNA of the CDR3: TGTGCCAGCAGCTTAGGTGCGGCGAAGAAGCTTCGAGAGACCCAGTACTTC. Translated: CASSLGAAKKLRETQYF.

This clone has a single count. The V gene is TRBV6-5, the J gene TRBJ2-1, with D possibly TRBD1 on 5 matching bases. V was trimmed by 6 bases and J by 5 bases, leaving 17 bases between them. This CDR3 region has 15 residues. The germline CDR1 and CDR2 sequences are MNHEY and SVGAGI. The CDR3 region is CASSQGLYGNNEQFF. For the CDR3, the DNA is TGTGCCAGCAGCCAGGGATTGTACGGAAACAATGAGCAGTTCTTC.

The rearrangement joins TRBV13 to TRBJ2-2; D is possibly TRBD1 (5 bases). This CDR3 is built from 17 residues. Germline-derived CDR1 and CDR2 are PRHDT and FYEKMQ (reference sequence). V was shortened by 1 base and J by 6 bases, with 18 bases between the two germline ends. The CDR3 loop is CASSLDPRQGNAGELFF. Here the CDR3 DNA reads TGTGCCAGCAGCTTAGACCCCCGGCAGGGTAACGCCGGGGAGCTGTTTTTT.

The chain is built from TRBV28 and TRBJ1-4; 12 bases align to TRBD1. V dropped 5 bases and J dropped 8; count of bases not matched to a gene: 18. The CDR3 spans 19 residues. The germline CDR1 and CDR2 sequences are MDHEN and SYDVKM. The CDR3 sequence is CASSGKGQGARLWGEKLFF. The CDR3 DNA reads TGTGCCAGCAGTGGCAAGGGACAGGGGGCGAGGTTATGGGGAGAAAAACTGTTTTTT.

The rearrangement links TRBV12-3 or TRBV12-4 to TRBJ1-1; maybe TRBD1 (5 bases). The CDR3 spans 13 residues. V was clipped by 3 bases and J by 7 bases, with 12 bases between them. CDR3 sequence: CASSFVADSEAFF. CDR3 DNA sequence: TGTGCCAGCAGTTTCGTGGCAGACAGTGAAGCTTTCTTT.

Ten or more counts support this clone. The chain carries TRBV6-1 and TRBJ1-4, with D hard to call. In germline, CDR1 is MNHNS, CDR2 SASEGT. V was pared by 4 bases and J by 1 base, with 13 bases between. This CDR3 spans 16 amino acids. DNA of the CDR3: TGTGCCAGCAGTGTCCCAGGCTACCGAACTAATGAAAAACTGTTTTTT. This translates into CASSVPGYRTNEKLFF.

The chain carries TRBV13 and TRBJ2-7; 11 bases match TRBD2. V trimming: 5 bases; J trimming: 0 bases; junction bases outside the gene matches: 18. CDR1 and CDR2 (germline): PRHDT, FYEKMQ (reference sequence). The CDR3 is made up of 20 amino acids. The CDR3 sequence: CASSAVAKGTGTSGSYEQYF. The CDR3 DNA reads TGTGCCAGCAGCGCAGTAGCTAAGGGGACCGGGACTAGCGGCTCCTACGAGCAGTACTTC.

This chain connects TRBV6-1 to TRBJ1-4, with 7 bases lining up with TRBD1. V was clipped by 3 bases and J by 6 bases; unmatched bases: 4. The CDR3 runs 14 residues. Per germline, CDR1 MNHNS and CDR2 SASEGT. The CDR3 is CASSERQGYEKLFF. In DNA, the CDR3 is TGTGCCAGCAGTGAGAGACAGGGTTATGAAAAACTGTTTTTT.

The genes are TRBV28 and TRBJ1-3; a weak D match, TRBD1 (6 bases). The CDR3 has 14 residues. Per germline, CDR1 MDHEN and CDR2 SYDVKM. The V and J ends lost 6 bases and 7 bases respectively, with 16 bases between them. The CDR3 is CASRNTGHRNTIYF. In nucleotides, the CDR3 is TGTGCCAGCAGAAATACAGGGCATCGGAACACCATATATTTT.

This chain uses TRBV27 with TRBJ2-7; D may be TRBD1 (5 bases). In germline, CDR1 is MNHEY, CDR2 SMNVEV (reference sequence). V was pared by 2 bases and J by 5 bases, with 13 bases between. This CDR3 has 14 amino acids. DNA of the CDR3: TGTGCCAGCAGTTTACAGGGCCTTCCGGACGAGCAGTACTTC. This encodes CASSLQGLPDEQYF.

J is TRBJ2-1 and V is TRBV5-1; maybe TRBD2 (6 bases). V was pared by 0 bases and J by 7 bases, with 17 bases between. The CDR3 sequence is 16 residues long. Germline V gives CDR1 SGHRS, CDR2 YFSETQ. The CDR3 here is CASSLESGGPRNEQFF. The CDR3 DNA is TGCGCCAGCAGCTTGGAGTCCGGAGGGCCGAGGAATGAGCAGTTCTTC.